This T cell receptor beta chain was observed in a study of response to subunit inactivated influenza vaccine. This clonotype was seen only a few times. TCRdb recomputed calls from the RT-PCR reads with MiXCR, one row per CDR3 protein. Here the sample spans hundreds of thousands of distinct CDR3 sequences, 25% being singletons. The length of the CDR3 is 14 residues. V dropped 3 bases and J dropped 5 bases, with 11 bases sitting between them. Germline V gene data show CDR1 as SGHRS and CDR2 as YFSETQ. This specimen was CD4+ T cells sorted from PBMCs, taken more than 4 days after vaccination. The chain uses TRBV5-1 and TRBJ1-4, with a weak D call TRBD1 (6 bases). The TCR was taken from a man aged 45-65 years who received an inactivated influenza vaccine. This CDR3 is CASSSGQLNEKLFF. DNA for the CDR3: TGCGCCAGCAGCTCAGGACAGCTCAATGAAAAACTGTTTTTT.